The 10 T cell receptor beta chains listed next were all sequenced from one sample in a study of T cell responses to AZD1222 COVID-19 vaccine. Assay used: immunoSEQ multiplex PCR; TCRdb lists only in-frame clones, some missing. This sample yields about 120,000 clones, of which about 89% are seen a single time; almost 5.5% belongs to the top ten. Sample: peripheral blood, taken on day 0 of AZD1222 vaccination. The receptors come from an adult in good health.

This chain links TRBV6-2 or TRBV6-3 with TRBJ1-5, with D tentatively TRBD1 (5 bases). The germline CDR1 and CDR2 sequences are MNHEY and SVGEGT. V lost 5 bases, J lost 3 bases, and 11 bases lay in between. The CDR3 loop spans 14 amino acids. In DNA, the CDR3 is TGTGCCAGCAGTCAAGCAGGGAACAATCAGCCCCAGCATTTT. Protein: CASSQAGNNQPQHF.

This rearrangement joins TRBV28 to TRBJ2-1, with D perhaps TRBD2 (6 bases). The germline CDR1 and CDR2 sequences are MDHEN and SYDVKM. The length of the CDR3 is 14 residues. V was pared by 6 bases and J by 2 bases, with 11 bases between. The CDR3 loop is CASRLAQTYNEQFF. The CDR3 DNA follows: TGTGCCAGCAGGCTAGCGCAAACCTACAATGAGCAGTTCTTC.

The gene calls are TRBV14 and TRBJ1-2; D unclear. CDR3 size: 14 residues. Germline V gene lookup returns CDR1 SGHDN and CDR2 FVKESK. V lost 1 base and J 7 bases, leaving 13 bases between the germline ends. The CDR3 region is CASSQGSGYLGYTF. The CDR3 bases are TGTGCCAGCAGCCAAGGATCGGGTTACCTTGGCTACACCTTC.

V and J are TRBV5-4 and TRBJ1-1; D unclear. The CDR3 is 12 amino acids. Trimming took 1 base from V and 1 from J, leaving 2 bases between them. Germline CDR1 and CDR2: SGHNT and YYREEE (reference sequence). CDR3 bases: TGTGCCAGCAGCTTGACGAACACTGAAGCTTTCTTT. Its protein product is CASSLTNTEAFF.

This chain uses TRBV29-1 with TRBJ1-1; D gene uncertain. Germline assignment: CDR1 SQVTM and CDR2 ANQGSEA. The V end was cut by 1 base, the J end by 1 base, with 7 bases between. The CDR3 is 13 amino acids. CDR3: CSVEVRENTEAFF. In DNA form, the CDR3 reads TGCAGCGTTGAAGTCCGGGAGAACACTGAAGCTTTCTTT.

This chain joins TRBV7-9 and TRBJ2-1; 10 nucleotides align to TRBD2. CDR1 SEHNR and CDR2 FQNEAQ come from the germline V gene (reference sequence). CDR3 length: 14 amino acids. V shed 5 bases, J shed 4 bases, and the junction held 2 bases outside the gene matches. CDR3 DNA: TGTGCCAGCAGCCCGACTAGCGGGTACAATGAGCAGTTCTTC. Protein sequence: CASSPTSGYNEQFF.

The chain couples TRBV30 to TRBJ1-1; TRBD1 is a possible D gene (6 bases). Between the trimmed V and J ends, which lost 2 bases and 8 bases, there was a span of 18 bases. CDR1 GTSNPN and CDR2 SVGIG come from the germline V gene (reference sequence). The CDR3 is 14 amino acids. The CDR3 bases are TGTGCCTGGAGTTCAGCCGTGGGGGACAAGGAAGCTTTCTTT. Its translation: CAWSSAVGDKEAFF.

The chain is built from TRBV18 and TRBJ2-1, with D perhaps matching TRBD1 (6 bases). V dropped 4 bases and J dropped 0 bases, with 19 bases sitting between them. Germline V gives CDR1 KGHSH, CDR2 LQKENI. CDR3 length equals 18 residues. The CDR3 loop is CASSLTKAGDSSYNEQFF. For the CDR3, the DNA is TGTGCCAGCTCACTAACCAAGGCAGGGGATAGCTCCTACAATGAGCAGTTCTTC.

The chain carries TRBV19 and TRBJ2-5; perhaps TRBD1 as D (5 bases). Trimming cost V 4 bases and J 3 bases, with 15 bases left between them. Germline CDR1 is LNHDA and CDR2 is SQIVND (reference sequence). CDR3 length: 15 residues. CDR3 nucleotides: TGTGCCAGTAGTAGCTTAGGGGCTGGAGAAGAGACCCAGTACTTC. It is translated as CASSSLGAGEETQYF.

The chain couples TRBV5-4 to TRBJ1-1; 8 positions match TRBD1. Trimming removed 0 bases from V and 9 bases from J; junction bases left unmatched: 7. The CDR3 is made up of 14 amino acids. Germline V gene sequence: CDR1 SGHNT, CDR2 YYREEE (reference sequence). Here the CDR3 reads CASSLEPGDRQAFF. In nucleotides, the CDR3 is TGTGCCAGCAGCTTGGAACCCGGGGACAGGCAAGCTTTCTTT. The whole variable domain, remainder taken from reference TRBV5-4 and TRBJ1-1, is ETGVTQSPTHLIKTRGQQVTLRCSSQSGHNTVSWYQQALGQGPQFIFQYYREEENGRGNFPPRFSGLQFPNYSSELNVNALELDDSALYLCASSLEPGDRQAFFGQGTRLTVV.